The 11 T cell receptor beta chains below all came from one sample that was sequenced in a study of blood T cell repertoires in COVID-19. The table came from immunoSEQ multiplex PCR; TCRdb's copy has only in-frame clones and leaves some out. Among hundreds of thousands of clones, around 84% were seen once, and the ten largest hold just under 20%. Sequenced input: peripheral blood. The receptors derive from a man under 40 with active or convalescent COVID-19.

V and J are TRBV19 and TRBJ2-2; D possibly corresponds to TRBD2 (5 bases). Germline V gives CDR1 LNHDA, CDR2 SQIVND (reference sequence). This CDR3 has 14 amino acids. V was clipped by 3 bases and J by 7 bases, with 12 bases between them. The DNA for the CDR3 is TGTGCCAGTAGTATCCGGGAAGGGATCGGGGAGCTGTTTTTT. Residues: CASSIREGIGELFF.

The rearrangement links TRBV27 to TRBJ2-1; D may be TRBD1 (6 bases). This CDR3 comprises 15 residues. Germline V CDR1 and CDR2: MNHEY, SMNVEV (reference sequence). V was shortened by 6 bases and J by 2 bases, with 14 bases between the two germline ends. The CDR3 here is CASSPLDRTYNEQFF. Written as DNA, the CDR3 is TGTGCCAGCAGCCCCCTGGACAGAACCTACAATGAGCAGTTCTTC.

In nucleotides, the CDR3 is TGTGCCAGCAGTTACTCGAACCTAGAAGAGCAGTACTTC. Protein sequence: CASSYSNLEEQYF. This chain joins TRBV6-6 and TRBJ2-7; D is uncertain. There are 13 residues in the CDR3. The V gene's germline CDR1 is MNHNY and CDR2 SVGAGI (reference sequence). V dropped 0 bases and J dropped 7 bases, with 10 bases sitting between them.

V is TRBV5-6 and J is TRBJ2-2; D remains unclear. From germline, CDR1 is SGHDT and CDR2 YYEEEE. V lost 6 bases and J 1 base, leaving 13 bases between the germline ends. The CDR3 consists of 15 residues. CDR3: CASITGGRNTGELFF. The DNA for the CDR3 is TGTGCCAGCATCACCGGCGGAAGGAACACCGGGGAGCTGTTTTTT.

Comments on this clone: A read error may account for a junction end that differs from germline. The V and J genes are TRBV7-2 and TRBJ1-6, with 7 bases fitting TRBD1. This CDR3 spans 15 amino acids. Germline values: CDR1 SGHTA, CDR2 FQGNSA. The CDR3 nucleotides are TGTGCCAGCACCCCATCGGGACAGTATATTTCACCCCTCCACTTT. It encodes CASTPSGQYISPLHF. Using reference TRBV7-2 and TRBJ1-6 for the parts outside the CDR3, the full variable domain is GAGVSQSPSNKVTEKGKDVELRCDPISGHTALYWYRQSLGQGLEFLIYFQGNSAPDKSGLPSDRFSAERTGGSVSTLTIQRTQQEDSAVYLCASTPSGQYISPLHFGNGTRLTVT.

The J gene is TRBJ1-2, the V gene TRBV5-1; D is unclear. CDR1 is SGHRS, CDR2 YFSETQ, per germline. The CDR3 contains 15 residues. V was trimmed by 0 bases and J by 2 bases, leaving 11 bases between them. The CDR3 loop reads CASSLESGGNYGYTF. The CDR3 nucleotides read TGCGCCAGCAGCTTGGAATCGGGAGGAAACTATGGCTACACCTTC.

CDR3 bases: TGTGCCAGCAGTGAATATTTGGCAGGGGCATTTTCACCCCTCCACTTT. Amino acids: CASSEYLAGAFSPLHF. The J gene is TRBJ1-6, the V gene TRBV25-1; tentatively, D is TRBD1 (6 bases). In germline, CDR1 is MGHDK, CDR2 SYGVNS. CDR3 length equals 16 residues. The V and J ends lost 0 bases and 9 bases respectively, with 15 bases between them. The full variable domain, completed using reference TRBV25-1 and TRBJ1-6, is EADIYQTPRYLVIGTGKKITLECSQTMGHDKMYWYQQDPGMELHLIHYSYGVNSTEKGDLSSESTVSRIRTEHFPLTLESARPSHTSQYLCASSEYLAGAFSPLHFGNGTRLTVT.

This rearrangement joins TRBV6-5 to TRBJ2-7; D gene ambiguous. The germline gives CDR1 MNHEY, CDR2 SVGAGI. The ends were cut back, 0 bases at V and 3 bases at J, with 6 bases in the middle. This CDR3 has 13 amino acids. The CDR3 loop is CASSYSRNYEQYF. The CDR3 nucleotides read TGTGCCAGCAGTTACTCCAGAAACTACGAGCAGTACTTC.

The rearrangement links TRBV7-6 to TRBJ2-1; D is unresolved. CDR3 length equals 12 residues. CDR1 and CDR2 (germline): SGHVS, FNYEAQ. V lost 5 bases and J 9 bases, leaving 11 bases between the germline ends. The CDR3: CASSPRSPEQFF. CDR3 DNA sequence: TGTGCCAGCAGCCCACGGTCCCCTGAGCAGTTCTTC.

The chain carries TRBV3-1 (or the pseudogene TRBV3-2) and TRBJ2-5, with no clear D. Trimming shortened V by 4 bases and J by 1 base, and 13 bases separated the two germline ends. The CDR3 covers 15 residues. The germline CDR1 and CDR2 sequences are LGHDT and YNNKEL (reference sequence). The CDR3 here is CASSPRLPSQETQYF. CDR3 DNA: TGTGCCAGCAGCCCCCGGTTACCTTCCCAAGAGACCCAGTACTTC.

The J gene is TRBJ2-7, the V gene TRBV6-2 or TRBV6-3, with D perhaps matching TRBD1 (6 bases). CDR3 length: 14 residues. The V and J ends lost 2 bases and 4 bases respectively, with 12 bases between them. Germline V gene data show CDR1 as MNHEY and CDR2 as SVGEGT. The chain's CDR3 is CASSYGARGYEQYF. The CDR3 DNA reads as TGTGCCAGCAGTTACGGCGCCAGGGGTTACGAGCAGTACTTC.